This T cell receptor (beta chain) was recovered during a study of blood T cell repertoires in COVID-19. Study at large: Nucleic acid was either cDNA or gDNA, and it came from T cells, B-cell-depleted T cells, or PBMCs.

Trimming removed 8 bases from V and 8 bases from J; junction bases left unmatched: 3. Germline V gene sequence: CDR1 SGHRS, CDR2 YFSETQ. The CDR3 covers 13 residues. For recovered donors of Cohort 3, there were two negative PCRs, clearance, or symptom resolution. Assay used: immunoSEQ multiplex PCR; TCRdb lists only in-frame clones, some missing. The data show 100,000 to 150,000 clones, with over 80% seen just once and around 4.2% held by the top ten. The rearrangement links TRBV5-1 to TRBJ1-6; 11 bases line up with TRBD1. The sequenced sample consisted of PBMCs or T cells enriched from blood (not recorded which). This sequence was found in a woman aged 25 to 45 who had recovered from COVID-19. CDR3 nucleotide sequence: TGCGCCAGTCGGACAGGGGGCTATTCACCCCTCCACTTT. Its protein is CASRTGGYSPLHF.